This T cell receptor (beta chain) was identified during a study of CD8 T cells in Susac syndrome. An amount of RNA that ranged from roughly 0.5 to 1 ug was reverse transcribed with random hexamers. Amplification of TCR beta CDR3 across 54 Vbeta and 13 Jbeta was performed with immunoSEQ multiplex PCR. TCRdb reanalysed the immunoSEQ multiplex PCR reads using MiXCR and keeps one entry per CDR3 protein. This sample has fewer than 150,000 distinct CDR3 sequences; 90% to 95% occur once, and the top ten carry around 0.12%. CDR3 length equals 15 residues. The V and J ends lost 5 bases and 3 bases, in that order; junction bases with no gene match: 12. The germline V gene encodes CDR1 DFQATT and CDR2 SNEGSKA (reference sequence).

The receptor comes from a human donor in good health. The chain combines TRBV20-1 with TRBJ2-5, with 7 nucleotides matching TRBD2. Sequencing was done on a sample of CD4+ T cells from PBMCs. Here the CDR3 reads CSAAPLGRGEETQYF. DNA of the CDR3: TGCAGTGCTGCCCCCCTGGGGAGGGGCGAAGAGACCCAGTACTTC.